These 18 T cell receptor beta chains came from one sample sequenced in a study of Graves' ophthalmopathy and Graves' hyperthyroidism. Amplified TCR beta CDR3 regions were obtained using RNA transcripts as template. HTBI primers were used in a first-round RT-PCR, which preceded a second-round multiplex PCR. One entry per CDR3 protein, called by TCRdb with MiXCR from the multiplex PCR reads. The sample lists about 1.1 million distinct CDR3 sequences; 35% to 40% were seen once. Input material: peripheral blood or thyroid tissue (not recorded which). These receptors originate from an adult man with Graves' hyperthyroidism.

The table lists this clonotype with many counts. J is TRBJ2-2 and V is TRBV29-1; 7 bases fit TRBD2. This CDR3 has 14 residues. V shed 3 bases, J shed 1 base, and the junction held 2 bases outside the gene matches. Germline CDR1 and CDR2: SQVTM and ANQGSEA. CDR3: CSVDSGGNTGELFF. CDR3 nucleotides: TGCAGCGTTGACTCGGGAGGGAACACCGGGGAGCTGTTTTTT.

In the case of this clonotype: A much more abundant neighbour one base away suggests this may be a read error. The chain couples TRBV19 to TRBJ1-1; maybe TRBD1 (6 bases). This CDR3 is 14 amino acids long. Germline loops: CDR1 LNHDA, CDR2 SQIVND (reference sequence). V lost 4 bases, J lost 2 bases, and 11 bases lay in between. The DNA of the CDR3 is TGTGCCAGTAGTACCCCCGGGACAAACACTGAAGCTTTCTTT. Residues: CASSTPGTNTEAFF.

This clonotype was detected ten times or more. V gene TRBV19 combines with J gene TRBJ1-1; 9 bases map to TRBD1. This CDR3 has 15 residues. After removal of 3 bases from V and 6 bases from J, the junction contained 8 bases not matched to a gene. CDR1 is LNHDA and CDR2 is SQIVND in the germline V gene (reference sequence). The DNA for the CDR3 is TGTGCCAGTAGTATGGGGACAGGGAGTATCCCTGAAGCTTTCTTT. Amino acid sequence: CASSMGTGSIPEAFF.

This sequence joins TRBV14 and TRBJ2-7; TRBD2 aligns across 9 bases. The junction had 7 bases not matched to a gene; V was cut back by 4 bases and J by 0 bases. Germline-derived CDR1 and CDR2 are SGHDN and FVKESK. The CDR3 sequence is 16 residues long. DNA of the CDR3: TGTGCCAGCAGCCGGCCTAGCGGGACTTTCTCCTACGAGCAGTACTTC. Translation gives CASSRPSGTFSYEQYF.

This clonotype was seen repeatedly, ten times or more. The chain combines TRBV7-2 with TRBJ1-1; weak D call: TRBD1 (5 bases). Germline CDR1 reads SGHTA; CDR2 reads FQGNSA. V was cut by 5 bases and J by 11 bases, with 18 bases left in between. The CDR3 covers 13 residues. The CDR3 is CASSAPGPRGAFF. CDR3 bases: TGTGCCAGCAGCGCACCGGGACCAAGGGGTGCTTTCTTT.

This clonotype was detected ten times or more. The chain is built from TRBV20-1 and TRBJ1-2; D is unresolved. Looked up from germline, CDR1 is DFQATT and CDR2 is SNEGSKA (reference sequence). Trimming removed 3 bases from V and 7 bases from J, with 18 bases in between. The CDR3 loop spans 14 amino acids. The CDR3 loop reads CSARLQPAAGGYTF. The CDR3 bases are TGCAGTGCTAGGTTGCAGCCTGCTGCCGGTGGCTACACCTTC.

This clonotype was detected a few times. The CDR3: CAISDEDYGYTF. The DNA for the CDR3 is TGTGCCATCAGTGATGAAGACTATGGCTACACCTTC. This rearrangement joins TRBV10-3 to TRBJ1-2; D is uncertain. This CDR3 region has 12 residues. V gave up 3 bases and J gave up 3 bases, with 5 bases separating them. Germline CDR1 is ENHRY and CDR2 is SYGVKD.

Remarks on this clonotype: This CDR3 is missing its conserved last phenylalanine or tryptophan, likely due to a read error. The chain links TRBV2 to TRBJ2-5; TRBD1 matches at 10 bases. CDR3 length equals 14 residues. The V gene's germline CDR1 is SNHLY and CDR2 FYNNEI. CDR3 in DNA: TGCGCCAGCAGCCAGGGACAGGGGACAGAGACCCAGTACCTC. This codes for CASSQGQGTETQYL.

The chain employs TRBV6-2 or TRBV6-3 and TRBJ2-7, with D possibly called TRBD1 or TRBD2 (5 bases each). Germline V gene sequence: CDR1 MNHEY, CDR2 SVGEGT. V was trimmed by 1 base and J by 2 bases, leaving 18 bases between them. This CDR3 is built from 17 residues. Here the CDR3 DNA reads TGTGCCAGCAGTTACTTTCTTCGGGATGCAGGGACCTACGAGCAGTACTTC. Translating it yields CASSYFLRDAGTYEQYF.

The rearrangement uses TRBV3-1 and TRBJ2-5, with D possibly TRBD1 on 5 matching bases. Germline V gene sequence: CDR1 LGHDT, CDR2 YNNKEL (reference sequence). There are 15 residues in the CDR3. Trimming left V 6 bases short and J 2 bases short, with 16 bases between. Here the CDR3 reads CASRPGPKGQETQYF. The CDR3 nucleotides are TGTGCCAGCAGACCCGGACCTAAGGGGCAAGAGACCCAGTACTTC.

The DNA for the CDR3 is TGTGCCAGCTCACCCTGGACAGTGTCGAGCTCTGGAAACACCATATATTTT. It is translated as CASSPWTVSSSGNTIYF. The chain uses TRBV18 and TRBJ1-3, with a weak D call TRBD1 (6 bases). CDR1 KGHSH and CDR2 LQKENI come from the germline V gene. CDR3 length: 17 amino acids. Between the trimmed V and J ends, which lost 3 bases and 0 bases, there was a span of 15 bases.

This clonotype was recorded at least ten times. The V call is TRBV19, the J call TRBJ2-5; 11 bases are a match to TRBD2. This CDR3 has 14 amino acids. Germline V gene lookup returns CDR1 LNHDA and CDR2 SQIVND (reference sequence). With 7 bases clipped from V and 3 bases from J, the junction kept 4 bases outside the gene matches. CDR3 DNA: TGTGCCAGTAAAGGTAGCGGGGGGGAAGAGACCCAGTACTTC. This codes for CASKGSGGEETQYF.

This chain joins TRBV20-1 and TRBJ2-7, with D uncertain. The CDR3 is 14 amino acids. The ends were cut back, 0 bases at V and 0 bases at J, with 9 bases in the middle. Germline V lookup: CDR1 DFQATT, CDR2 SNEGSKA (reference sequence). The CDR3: CSAREAVNSYEQYF. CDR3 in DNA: TGCAGTGCTAGAGAGGCCGTGAACTCCTACGAGCAGTACTTC.

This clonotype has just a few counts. The CDR3 nucleotides are TGCGCCAGCAGGGGATCACCCTCGACAGGCGGATCACCCCTCCACTTT. This translates into CASRGSPSTGGSPLHF. V and J are TRBV5-1 and TRBJ1-6; D is possibly TRBD1 (6 bases). V was clipped by 5 bases and J by 10 bases, with 22 bases between them. Germline V gene data show CDR1 as SGHRS and CDR2 as YFSETQ. The CDR3 has 16 amino acids.

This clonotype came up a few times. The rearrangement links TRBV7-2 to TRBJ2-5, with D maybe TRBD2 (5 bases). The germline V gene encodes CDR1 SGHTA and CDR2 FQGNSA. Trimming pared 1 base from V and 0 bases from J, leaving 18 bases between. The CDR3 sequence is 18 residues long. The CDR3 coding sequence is TGTGCCAGCAGCTTAGTGGGTTTATTCGGGGAGTACCAAGAGACCCAGTACTTC. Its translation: CASSLVGLFGEYQETQYF.

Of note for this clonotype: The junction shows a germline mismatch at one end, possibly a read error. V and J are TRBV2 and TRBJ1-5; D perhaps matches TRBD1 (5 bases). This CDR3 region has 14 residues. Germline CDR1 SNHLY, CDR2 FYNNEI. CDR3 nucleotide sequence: TGTGCCATCAGTGAGCGGAAGGGGAATCAGCCCCAGCATTTT. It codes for CAISERKGNQPQHF.

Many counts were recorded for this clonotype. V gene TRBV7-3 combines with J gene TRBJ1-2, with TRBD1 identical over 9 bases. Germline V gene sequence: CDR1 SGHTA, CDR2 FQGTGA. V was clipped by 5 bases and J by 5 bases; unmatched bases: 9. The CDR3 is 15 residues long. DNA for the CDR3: TGTGCCAGCAGCCCTGGGGGACAGGGTCGATATGGCTACACCTTC. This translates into CASSPGGQGRYGYTF.

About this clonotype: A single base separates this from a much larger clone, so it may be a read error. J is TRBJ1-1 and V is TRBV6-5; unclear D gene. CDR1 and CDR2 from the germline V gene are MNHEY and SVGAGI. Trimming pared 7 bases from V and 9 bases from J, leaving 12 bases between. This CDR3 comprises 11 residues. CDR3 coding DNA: TGTGCCAGCACTCCCAAAACAAAAGCTTTCTTT. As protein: CASTPKTKAFF.